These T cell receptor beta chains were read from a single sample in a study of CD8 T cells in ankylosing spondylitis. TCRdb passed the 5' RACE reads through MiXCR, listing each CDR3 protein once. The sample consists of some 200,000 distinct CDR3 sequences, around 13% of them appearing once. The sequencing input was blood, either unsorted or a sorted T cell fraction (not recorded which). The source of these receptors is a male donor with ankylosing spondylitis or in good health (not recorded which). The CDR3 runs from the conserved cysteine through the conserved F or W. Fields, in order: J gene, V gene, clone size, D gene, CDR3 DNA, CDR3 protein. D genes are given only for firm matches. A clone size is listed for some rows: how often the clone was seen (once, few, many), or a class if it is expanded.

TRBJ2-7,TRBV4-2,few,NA,TGTGCCAGCAGCCAAGAGTGGGCAGGGGCTGCCTACGAGCAGTACTTC,CASSQEWAGAAYEQYF
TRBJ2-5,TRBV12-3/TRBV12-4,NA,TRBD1,TGTGCCAGCAGTCCGACCCGACAGGGCGGGGAGACCCAGTACTTC,CASSPTRQGGETQYF
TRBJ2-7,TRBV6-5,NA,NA,TGTGCCAGCAGTTACTCATACGGGGACTCCTACGAGCAGTACTTC,CASSYSYGDSYEQYF
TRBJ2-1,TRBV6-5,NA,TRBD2,TGTGCCAGCAGTTACCGTAATAGCGGGGGAGGTGAGCAGTTCTTC,CASSYRNSGGGEQFF
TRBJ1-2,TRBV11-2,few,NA,TGTGCCAGCAGCCCCCGGAAGGTCGGGAGGTATGGCTACACCTTC,CASSPRKVGRYGYTF
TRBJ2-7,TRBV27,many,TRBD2,TGTGCCAGCAGTTTGGGGACTAGCGGGGGCGGCGAGCAGTACTTC,CASSLGTSGGGEQYF
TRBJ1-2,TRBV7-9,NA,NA,TGTGCCAGCAGGTTCAGTGACTATGGCTACACCTTC,CASRFSDYGYTF
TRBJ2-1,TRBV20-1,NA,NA,TGCAGTGCTAGTAGGCTGACCGACAATGAGCAGTTCTTC,CSASRLTDNEQFF
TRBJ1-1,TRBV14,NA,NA,TGTGCCAGCAGCCGAATTACTTTGAACACTGAAGCTTTCTTT,CASSRITLNTEAFF
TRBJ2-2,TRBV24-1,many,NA,TGTGCCACCAGTGATGGACCCATTAGGACGGGGACCGGGGAGCTGTTTTTT,CATSDGPIRTGTGELFF
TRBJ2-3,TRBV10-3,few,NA,TGTGCCATCAGTGAGCCTGACGATACGCAGTATTTT,CAISEPDDTQYF
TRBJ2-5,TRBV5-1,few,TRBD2,TGCGCCAGCAGCTTCTGGGGGGGTACAGCCGATTCGGGGACCCAGTACTTC,CASSFWGGTADSGTQYF
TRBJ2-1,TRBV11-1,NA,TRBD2,TGTGCCAGCAGCTTTAGGGGGACTAGCGGGAGCGAACACTCCTACAATGAGCAGTTCTTC,CASSFRGTSGSEHSYNEQFF
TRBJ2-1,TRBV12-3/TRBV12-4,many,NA,TGTGCCAGCAGTTTAGAAGGGCCCGATGAGCAGTTCTTC,CASSLEGPDEQFF
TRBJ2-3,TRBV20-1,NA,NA,TGCAGTGCTCTACCGGGGGCCCCCACAGATACGCAGTATTTT,CSALPGAPTDTQYF
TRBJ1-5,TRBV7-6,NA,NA,TGTGCCAGCAGCTTGAGTCCCAATCAGCCCCAGCATTTT,CASSLSPNQPQHF
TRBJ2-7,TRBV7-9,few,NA,TGTGCCAGCAGCTTAGATCGGGCAGGGAGACCCTACGAGCAGTACTTC,CASSLDRAGRPYEQYF
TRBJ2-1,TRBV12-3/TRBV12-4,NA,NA,TGTGCCAGCACCCCAGGGGGGCTAGCGGATGAGCAGTTCTTC,CASTPGGLADEQFF
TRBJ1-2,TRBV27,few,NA,TGTGCCAGCAGTTTATCTGTAGAGGGTCTCTATGGCTACACCTTC,CASSLSVEGLYGYTF
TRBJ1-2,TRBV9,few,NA,TGTGCCAGCAGCCCACGGGACGACATTGGCTATGGCTACACCTTC,CASSPRDDIGYGYTF
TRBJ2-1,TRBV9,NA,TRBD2,TGTGCCAGCAGCGGACTAGCGGGAGGGTCCAATGAGCAGTTCTTC,CASSGLAGGSNEQFF
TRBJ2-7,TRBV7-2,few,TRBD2,TGTGCCAGCAGCCCATGGGAGGGGTACGAGCAGTACTTC,CASSPWEGYEQYF
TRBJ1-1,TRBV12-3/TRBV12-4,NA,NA,TGTGCCAGCAGCTTTCAGGGTCCGAGCACTGAAGCTTTCTTT,CASSFQGPSTEAFF
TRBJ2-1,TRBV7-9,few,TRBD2,TGTGCCAGCAGCCCCCGGGACTACCTAAATGAGCAGTTCTTC,CASSPRDYLNEQFF
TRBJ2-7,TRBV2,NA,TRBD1,TGTGCCAGCAGCGGAACCCCGGGACAGGTGGTTCGGCAGTACTTC,CASSGTPGQVVRQYF
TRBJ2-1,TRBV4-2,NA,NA,TGTGCCAGCAGCCAAGATGGGCGGGGCTCCTACAATGAGCAGTTCTTC,CASSQDGRGSYNEQFF
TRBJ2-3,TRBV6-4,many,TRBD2,TGTGCCAGCGGGACTAGCGGCACAGATACGCAGTATTTT,CASGTSGTDTQYF
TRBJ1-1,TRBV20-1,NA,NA,TGCAGTGCTAGAGGATATCAGAGGAACACTGAAGCTTTCTTT,CSARGYQRNTEAFF
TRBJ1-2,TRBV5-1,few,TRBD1,TGCGCCAGCAGCATCTGGACAGGGCGAAGCGACTATGGCTACACCTTC,CASSIWTGRSDYGYTF
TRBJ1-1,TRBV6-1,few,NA,TGTGCCAGCGGAAGATTTCTTGGCACTGAAGCTTTCTTT,CASGRFLGTEAFF
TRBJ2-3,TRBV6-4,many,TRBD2,TGTGCCAGCAGTGACTCACGAGGAGCGGGGGGATTCACAGATACGCAGTATTTT,CASSDSRGAGGFTDTQYF
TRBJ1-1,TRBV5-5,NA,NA,TGTGCCAGCAGCTTGAGACGTAAGAACACTGAAGCTTTCTTT,CASSLRRKNTEAFF
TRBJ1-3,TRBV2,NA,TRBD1,TGTGCCAGCAGTGACGAGGGGACAGGGGCTGGAAACACCATATATTTT,CASSDEGTGAGNTIYF
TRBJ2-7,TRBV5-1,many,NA,TGCGCCAGCAGCTTGAGGGACCGCTCCACTAATCTGTACTACGAGCAGTACTTC,CASSLRDRSTNLYYEQYF
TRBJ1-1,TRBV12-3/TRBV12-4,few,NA,TGTGCCAGCAGTTTCACCTTCGGGGGAACTGAAGCTTTCTTT,CASSFTFGGTEAFF
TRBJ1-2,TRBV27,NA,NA,TGTGCCAGCAGTTTGGAGGGGAGCAACGGACTTGGCTACACCTTC,CASSLEGSNGLGYTF
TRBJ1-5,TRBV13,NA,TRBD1,TGTGCCAGCAGCCAGGCAGGGGGTACTCAGCCCCAGCATTTT,CASSQAGGTQPQHF
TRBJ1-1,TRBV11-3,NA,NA,TGTGCCAGCAGTCCTCCCGACATGAACACTGAAGCTTTCTTT,CASSPPDMNTEAFF
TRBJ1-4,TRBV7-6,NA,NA,TGTGCCAGCAGCTTACGGGGGGCGGGTGAAAAACTGTTTTTT,CASSLRGAGEKLFF
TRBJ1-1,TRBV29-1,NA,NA,TGCAGCGTTGCCCCAAGTGAAGCTTTCTTT,CSVAPSEAFF
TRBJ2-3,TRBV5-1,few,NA,TGCGCCAGCAGCGGGAATGGCACGCAGTATTTT,CASSGNGTQYF
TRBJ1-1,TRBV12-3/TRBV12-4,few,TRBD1,TGTGCCAGCAGTTTGACAGGGAAGGCTTTCTTT,CASSLTGKAFF
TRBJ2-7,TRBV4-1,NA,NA,TGCGCCAGCAGCCAAGATCGGGCAACGGCCTACGAGCAGTACTTC,CASSQDRATAYEQYF
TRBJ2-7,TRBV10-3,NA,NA,TGTGCCATCAGTGAGTCGGGTACAAGCGACCTCTACGAGCAGTACTTC,CAISESGTSDLYEQYF
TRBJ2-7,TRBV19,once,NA,TGTGCCAGTAGTACCTTACTAGACCCCGCTGATGAGCAGTACTTC,CASSTLLDPADEQYF
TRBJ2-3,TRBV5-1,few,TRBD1,TGCGCCAGCAGCACCGGGACAGGGGGAGGGGGCACAGATACGCAGTATTTT,CASSTGTGGGGTDTQYF
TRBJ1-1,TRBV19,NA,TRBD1,TGTGCCGCCATCAGGGGGACTGAAGCTTTCTTT,CAAIRGTEAFF
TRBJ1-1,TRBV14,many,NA,TGTGCCAGCAGCCCCCCGGGCGTCGAAGCTTTCTTT,CASSPPGVEAFF
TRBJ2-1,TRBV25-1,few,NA,TGTGCCAGCAGTGTTACAACGGGAAAGGGGAATGAGCAGTTCTTC,CASSVTTGKGNEQFF
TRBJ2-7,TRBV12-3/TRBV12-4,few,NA,TGTGCCAGCAGTTCCGCCTCACAGGGCTCCTACGAGCAGTACTTC,CASSSASQGSYEQYF
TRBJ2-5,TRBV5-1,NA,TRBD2,TGCGCCAGCAGCTTTGGGTTCGAGCGGGAGGACCAAGAGACCCAGTACTTC,CASSFGFEREDQETQYF
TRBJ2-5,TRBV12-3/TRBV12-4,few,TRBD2,TGTGCCAGCAGTCTAGCGGGATACCAAGAGACCCAGTACTTC,CASSLAGYQETQYF
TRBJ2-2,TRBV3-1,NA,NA,TGTGCCAGCAGCCAAGAAGGTTGGGGGGGCTCATCGAACACCGGGGAGCTGTTTTTT,CASSQEGWGGSSNTGELFF